Each of the 16 T cell receptor beta chains below was sequenced from the same sample in a study of early stage breast cancer tumors. The protocol was immunoSEQ multiplex PCR, while the TCRdb copy is restricted to in-frame clones and leaves out a portion. Of roughly 56,000 clones in the sample, 70% to 80% were seen once. Sequenced: blood. The receptors shown here come from a person aged 25 to 39 with breast cancer.

This clone showed up just once. This chain links TRBV5-1 with TRBJ2-5; D possibly corresponds to TRBD1 (7 bases). Germline loops: CDR1 SGHRS, CDR2 YFSETQ. Trimming cost V 0 bases and J 5 bases, with 17 bases left between them. The CDR3 length is 16 residues. CDR3 region: CASSLVAGGGGETQYF. Written as DNA, the CDR3 is TGCGCCAGCAGCTTGGTTGCAGGGGGAGGCGGGGAGACCCAGTACTTC. Full variable domain (rest looked up from reference TRBV5-1 and TRBJ2-5): KAGVTQTPRYLIKTRGQQVTLSCSPISGHRSVSWYQQTPGQGLQFLFEYFSETQRNKGNFPGRFSGRQFSNSRSEMNVSTLELGDSALYLCASSLVAGGGGETQYFGPGTRLLVL.

This clone came up once. V and J are TRBV15 and TRBJ2-1; D is possibly TRBD2 (5 bases). This CDR3 is 18 amino acids long. V lost 4 bases, J lost 4 bases, and 23 bases lay in between. CDR1 is LNHNV, CDR2 YYDKDF, per germline (reference sequence). As DNA, the CDR3 is TGTGCCACCAGCACGACTCCGCCCTGGCGTAGCGAATACAATGAGCAGTTCTTC. Encoded protein: CATSTTPPWRSEYNEQFF. The whole variable domain, remainder taken from reference TRBV15 and TRBJ2-1, is DAMVIQNPRYQVTQFGKPVTLSCSQTLNHNVMYWYQQKSSQAPKLLFHYYDKDFNNEADTPDNFQSRRPNTSFCFLDIRSPGLGDTAMYLCATSTTPPWRSEYNEQFFGPGTRLTVL.

V gene TRBV14 combines with J gene TRBJ2-5; 11 bases are a match to TRBD2. CDR1 and CDR2 (germline): SGHDN, FVKESK. The CDR3 runs 15 residues. Trimming at V came to 8 bases and at J to 5 bases, leaving 10 bases not matched to a gene. The CDR3 protein is CASGRTSGSWETQYF. The CDR3 DNA sequence: TGTGCCAGCGGGAGAACTAGCGGGAGTTGGGAGACCCAGTACTTC. The full variable domain, completed using reference TRBV14 and TRBJ2-5, is EAGVTQFPSHSVIEKGQTVTLRCDPISGHDNLYWYRRVMGKEIKFLLHFVKESKQDESGMPNNRFLAERTGGTYSTLKVQPAELEDSGVYFCASGRTSGSWETQYFGPGTRLLVL.

The CDR3 region has the DNA TGCGCCAGCAGCTTGGAGCGGGGTGGGAGGGAGACCCAGTACTTC. Translated, it gives CASSLERGGRETQYF. The V gene is TRBV5-1, the J gene TRBJ2-5, with 7 bases aligning to TRBD2. The CDR3 consists of 15 residues. CDR1 SGHRS and CDR2 YFSETQ come from the germline V gene. With 0 bases clipped from V and 5 bases from J, the junction kept 7 bases outside the gene matches.

The gene calls are TRBV7-8 and TRBJ1-1; no definite D call. Germline CDR1 is SGHVS and CDR2 is FQNEAQ. This CDR3 is built from 13 residues. V was cut by 5 bases and J by 1 base, with 8 bases left in between. The CDR3 spells CASSALRNTEAFF. CDR3 coding DNA: TGTGCCAGCAGCGCCCTAAGGAACACTGAAGCTTTCTTT. The variable domain in full, with the rest retrieved from reference TRBV7-8 and TRBJ1-1, is GAGVSQSPRYKVAKRGQDVALRCDPISGHVSLFWYQQALGQGPEFLTYFQNEAQLDKSGLPSDRFFAERPEGSVSTLKIQRTQQEDSAVYLCASSALRNTEAFFGQGTRLTVV.

V usage is TRBV11-2 and J usage is TRBJ1-1; D call uncertain. Per the germline V gene, CDR1 is SGHAT and CDR2 is FQNNGV. Deletions cut 5 bases from V and 4 bases from J, with 14 bases between. The CDR3 totals 14 residues. CDR3 sequence reads: CASSPLRWITEAFF. The CDR3 DNA reads TGTGCCAGCAGCCCCTTACGGTGGATCACTGAAGCTTTCTTT.

This clone was seen only a few times. This chain uses TRBV19 with TRBJ2-7; 11 nucleotides align to TRBD2. This CDR3 comprises 12 residues. Germline CDR1 and CDR2: LNHDA and SQIVND (reference sequence). V lost 9 bases and J lost 7; bases outside the gene matches: 5. The CDR3 nucleotides read TGTGCCAGCGGACTAGCGGGTAGTGAGCAGTACTTC. It specifies CASGLAGSEQYF.

The V gene is TRBV2, the J gene TRBJ2-5; D possibly corresponds to TRBD1 (6 bases). Germline CDR1 is SNHLY and CDR2 is FYNNEI. The V end was cut by 4 bases, the J end by 5 bases, with 14 bases between. The CDR3 runs to 14 residues. CDR3: CASSGGRGMETQYF. The DNA for the CDR3 is TGTGCCAGCAGTGGAGGCAGGGGAATGGAGACCCAGTACTTC.

The rearrangement uses TRBV9 and TRBJ2-1; the match to TRBD2 covers 12 bases. This CDR3 has 16 residues. Germline V gene sequence: CDR1 SGDLS, CDR2 YYNGEE. V lost 4 bases, J lost 4 bases, and 6 bases stayed unmatched. The CDR3 spells CASSLPGTSGYNEQFF. CDR3 DNA sequence: TGTGCCAGCAGCCTCCCCGGGACTAGCGGGTACAATGAGCAGTTCTTC.

V is TRBV13 and J is TRBJ2-7; D remains unclear. There are 16 residues in the CDR3. V gave up 6 bases and J gave up 3 bases, with 21 bases separating them. Germline V gives CDR1 PRHDT, CDR2 FYEKMQ (reference sequence). The CDR3 protein is CASSPRLSAPGYEQYF. DNA of the CDR3: TGTGCCAGCAGTCCTCGACTTTCCGCCCCGGGCTACGAGCAGTACTTC.

The count of this clone is one. This chain links TRBV18 with TRBJ2-1; 11 bases fit TRBD2. The CDR3 consists of 16 residues. Germline values: CDR1 KGHSH, CDR2 LQKENI. V dropped 3 bases and J dropped 4; count of bases not matched to a gene: 5. Here the CDR3 reads CASSPGTSGTYNEQFF. CDR3 coding DNA: TGTGCCAGCTCACCCGGGACTAGCGGTACTTACAATGAGCAGTTCTTC.

This clone was observed a few times. The chain joins TRBV30 to TRBJ1-1; 7 bases map to TRBD1. The CDR3 has 13 residues. CDR1 and CDR2 (germline): GTSNPN, SVGIG (reference sequence). V lost 7 bases and J lost 1; bases outside the gene matches: 6. The CDR3 DNA reads TGTGCCTCAGACAGGGCAACGAACACTGAAGCTTTCTTT. It translates to CASDRATNTEAFF.

V and J are TRBV27 and TRBJ2-3; 16 nucleotides match TRBD2. V shed 7 bases and J 4 bases; nucleotides not matched to a gene: 5. The CDR3 spans 16 residues. The germline V gene encodes CDR1 MNHEY and CDR2 SMNVEV (reference sequence). This CDR3 is CASTGTSGRGADTQYF. In DNA, the CDR3 is TGTGCCAGCACTGGGACTAGCGGGAGGGGCGCAGATACGCAGTATTTT.

The chain links TRBV7-9 to TRBJ2-1; 7 bases are a match to TRBD2. The CDR3 length is 14 residues. In germline, CDR1 is SEHNR, CDR2 FQNEAQ (reference sequence). The ends lost 7 bases at V and 2 bases at J; junction bases unmatched: 5. CDR3 coding DNA: TGTGCCAGCACCACCGGGACTACCTACAATGAGCAGTTCTTC. Translation: CASTTGTTYNEQFF. The full variable domain, with the rest looked up from reference TRBV7-9 and TRBJ2-1, is DTGVSQNPRHKITKRGQNVTFRCDPISEHNRLYWYRQTLGQGPEFLTYFQNEAQLEKSRLLSDRFSAERPKGSFSTLEIQRTEQGDSAMYLCASTTGTTYNEQFFGPGTRLTVL.

The rearrangement joins TRBV10-2 to TRBJ1-2, with a possible D match to TRBD1 (6 bases). The CDR3 is made up of 13 amino acids. Looked up from germline, CDR1 is WSHSY and CDR2 is SAAADI. Trimming cost V 1 base and J 5 bases, with 8 bases left between them. The CDR3 DNA is TGCGCCAGCAGTGAGTGGGGGCGGTATGGCTACACCTTC. Translated, it gives CASSEWGRYGYTF.

The chain uses TRBV7-8 and TRBJ2-3, with D uncertain. Trimming removed 5 bases at V and 5 bases at J, with 5 bases between. From germline, CDR1 is SGHVS and CDR2 FQNEAQ. The CDR3 consists of 11 residues. The CDR3, as DNA: TGTGCCAGCAGCACCAGAGATACGCAGTATTTT. This translates into CASSTRDTQYF.